This T cell receptor (beta chain) was captured by sequencing in a study of human T cells and chemical hapten exposure. The time point was: patch test 1, 2 weeks after DPC sensitization. This sample's treatment: therapeutic diphenylcyclopropenone sensitization with weekly scalp DPC. This clonotype was seen many times. The library tagged individual cDNA molecules with unique molecular identifiers. Each CDR3 protein gets one entry after TCRdb re-called the RACE reads with MiXCR. The sample contains about 360,000 distinct CDR3 sequences, about 4.8% of which appear only once. Trimming cost V 5 bases and J 0 bases; bases outside gene matches: 10. CDR1 is SGHTA, CDR2 FQGNSA, per germline. The CDR3 contains 17 residues.

Sequencing used whole blood, obtained in connection with sensitization to the hapten diphenylcyclopropenone (DPC). The clonotype comes from a woman in her 50s with alopecia areata. Some clones in this sample may be carry-over from other donors' samples. The chain couples TRBV7-2 to TRBJ2-7, with 10 bases fitting TRBD2. DNA of the CDR3: TGTGCCAGCAGCAAGAGTAGGACTAGCGGAAGCTCCTACGAGCAGTACTTC. Its protein is CASSKSRTSGSSYEQYF.